This T cell receptor beta chain is drawn from a study of control samples from healthy donors and cancer patients. Clones were sequenced by immunoSEQ multiplex PCR, and TCRdb holds only the in-frame ones, with some missing. The sample has fewer than 200,000 clones; about 93% are singletons. The material sequenced was blood. This receptor was obtained from a man younger than 30 in good health.

This CDR3 reads CASSYSTSGNQPQHF. The DNA for the CDR3 is TGTGCCAGCAGTTACTCGACGAGCGGCAATCAGCCCCAGCATTTT. This rearrangement joins TRBV6-5 to TRBJ1-5; D is unresolved. Per germline, CDR1 MNHEY and CDR2 SVGAGI. V lost 0 bases and J 2 bases, leaving 8 bases between the germline ends. The length of the CDR3 is 15 residues.